Reported below is one TCR beta chain. Sequencing used immunoSEQ multiplex PCR; TCRdb keeps in-frame clones, though not all of them. This sample has around 46,000 clones, with approximately 90% found just once. The V gene's germline CDR1 is MNHEY and CDR2 SMNVEV (reference sequence). The length of the CDR3 is 14 residues. Deletions cut 4 bases from V and 2 bases from J, with 8 bases between. This entry comes from a study of T cell changes during pregnancy in multiple sclerosis. This receptor was obtained from a female donor with multiple sclerosis, enrolled in a pregnancy study. Sequencing was performed on CD8+ T cells from peripheral blood mononuclear cells, taken in the second trimester of pregnancy. This chain joins TRBV27 and TRBJ2-2, with D perhaps TRBD2 (6 bases). The CDR3 is CASSWGLNTGELFF. CDR3 DNA: TGTGCCAGCAGTTGGGGACTCAACACCGGGGAGCTGTTTTTT.